One sample yielded the 17 T cell receptor beta chains listed below, sequenced in a study of blood T cell repertoires in COVID-19. Sequencing was performed with immunoSEQ multiplex PCR; in TCRdb, only in-frame clones are kept and a portion is missing. The sample consists of some 100,000 clones, 86% of them appearing once. The source material was peripheral blood. The source is a man aged 50-60 years with acute or convalescent COVID-19.

This clone was recorded a few times. The chain is built from TRBV3-1 (or the pseudogene TRBV3-2) and TRBJ2-1; a weak D match, TRBD2 (6 bases). Germline lookup yields CDR1 LGHDT and CDR2 YNNKEL (reference sequence). The CDR3 contains 13 residues. V lost 4 bases to trimming and J lost 6 bases, with 10 bases between them. The DNA for the CDR3 is TGTGCCAGCAGCCTAAGGGGAGGCAATGAGCAGTTCTTC. Its protein product is CASSLRGGNEQFF.

The chain carries TRBV29-1 and TRBJ1-2; D unclear. The CDR3 is made up of 13 amino acids. V dropped 0 bases and J dropped 8 bases, with 13 bases sitting between them. Germline loops: CDR1 SQVTM, CDR2 ANQGSEA. CDR3: CSVEDAAPRGYTF. The DNA of the CDR3 is TGCAGCGTTGAAGATGCGGCACCTAGAGGCTACACCTTC.

This clone appeared once. The rearrangement joins TRBV27 to TRBJ2-7; tentatively, D is TRBD1 (6 bases). Between the trimmed V and J ends, which lost 8 bases and 7 bases, there was a span of 15 bases. The CDR3 runs to 12 residues. Germline lookup yields CDR1 MNHEY and CDR2 SMNVEV (reference sequence). DNA of the CDR3: TGTGCCAGCCGCAAGGGGACACAGGAGCAGTACTTC. This encodes CASRKGTQEQYF.

This rearrangement joins TRBV7-6 to TRBJ2-2, with 9 positions matching TRBD2. With V trimmed by 5 bases and J by 0 bases, 4 bases remained unmatched. The CDR3 loop spans 16 amino acids. CDR1 and CDR2 (germline): SGHVS, FNYEAQ. The CDR3 bases are TGTGCCAGCAGCGTTAGCGGGAGCGCGAACACCGGGGAGCTGTTTTTT. Translation gives CASSVSGSANTGELFF.

The gene calls are TRBV6-6 and TRBJ1-5; the D is unclear. CDR3 length: 14 residues. Between the trimmed V and J ends, which lost 2 bases and 4 bases, there was a span of 9 bases. Germline V lookup: CDR1 MNHNY, CDR2 SVGAGI (reference sequence). The CDR3 nucleotides are TGTGCCAGCAGTTACGGAGGACCAAATCAGCCCCAGCATTTT. The encoded protein is CASSYGGPNQPQHF.

This clone occurred a few times. V usage is TRBV19 and J usage is TRBJ2-7; 7 bases line up with TRBD2. The CDR3 spans 14 residues. The V and J ends lost 3 bases and 5 bases, in that order; junction bases with no gene match: 7. In germline, CDR1 is LNHDA, CDR2 SQIVND (reference sequence). The CDR3 DNA sequence: TGTGCCAGTAGTATCGGGGTGGGGAGGGACGAGCAGTACTTC. Its translation is CASSIGVGRDEQYF.

This chain joins TRBV11-3 and TRBJ2-7; 7 bases line up with TRBD1. The junction had 4 bases not matched to a gene; V was cut back by 8 bases and J by 0 bases. Germline lookup yields CDR1 SGHNT and CDR2 YENEEA. The CDR3 length is 13 residues. This chain's CDR3 is CASEGAPSYEQYF. CDR3 sequence (DNA): TGTGCCAGCGAGGGGGCCCCCTCCTACGAGCAGTACTTC.

The chain links TRBV5-4 to TRBJ1-2; 8 bases map to TRBD1. The V and J ends lost 6 bases and 7 bases, in that order; junction bases with no gene match: 8. The CDR3 sequence is 13 residues long. Germline values: CDR1 SGHNT, CDR2 YYREEE (reference sequence). The CDR3: CASKGQGAGGYTF. The CDR3 coding sequence is TGTGCCAGCAAGGGCCAGGGGGCAGGTGGCTACACCTTC.

The rearrangement uses TRBV10-2 and TRBJ1-2, with D tentatively TRBD1 (6 bases). This CDR3 has 15 residues. The germline CDR1 and CDR2 sequences are WSHSY and SAAADI. Trimming stripped 4 bases from V and 3 bases from J, with 15 bases between. The CDR3 bases are TGCGCCAGCAGTGGACAGGTCACCGGTGACTATGGCTACACCTTC. It translates to CASSGQVTGDYGYTF.

The chain links TRBV5-1 to TRBJ1-4; TRBD1 might be the D (6 bases). Germline CDR1 is SGHRS and CDR2 is YFSETQ. This CDR3 comprises 16 residues. Trimming took 4 bases from V and 2 from J, leaving 15 bases between them. CDR3 in amino acids: CASSPRGRGTNEKLFF. The DNA for the CDR3 is TGCGCCAGCAGCCCAAGGGGCAGGGGCACTAATGAAAAACTGTTTTTT.

The rearrangement links TRBV6-6 to TRBJ1-1; tentative D call: TRBD1 (6 bases). Trimming removed 3 bases from V and 6 bases from J, with 17 bases in between. The germline CDR1 and CDR2 sequences are MNHNY and SVGAGI (reference sequence). This CDR3 comprises 15 residues. The CDR3 protein is CASSYRGGERPEAFF. The CDR3 DNA reads TGTGCCAGCAGTTATAGGGGGGGCGAAAGGCCTGAAGCTTTCTTT.

This clone was counted once. The rearrangement joins TRBV28 to TRBJ1-1; 7 bases match TRBD1. Trimming cost V 2 bases and J 11 bases; bases outside gene matches: 8. This CDR3 is built from 13 residues. Per the germline V gene, CDR1 is MDHEN and CDR2 is SYDVKM. CDR3 DNA sequence: TGTGCCAGCAGTTTAGTCGACAGGGCCGCCGCTTTCTTT. Residues: CASSLVDRAAAFF.

This clone was seen only a few times. This rearrangement joins TRBV5-1 to TRBJ2-7, with D possibly being TRBD1 (5 bases). The CDR3 contains 14 residues. V lost 0 bases, J lost 4 bases, and 11 bases lay in between. CDR1 and CDR2 from the germline V gene are SGHRS and YFSETQ. CDR3 sequence (DNA): TGCGCCAGCAGCTTGGAAGGGGCGGAGTACGAGCAGTACTTC. Translating it yields CASSLEGAEYEQYF.

This clone was seen a few times. V is TRBV19 and J is TRBJ1-5, with TRBD1 matching 7 bases. The germline V gene encodes CDR1 LNHDA and CDR2 SQIVND (reference sequence). This CDR3 spans 13 amino acids. J was trimmed by 5 bases and V by 5 bases; bases with no gene match: 3. The CDR3 spells CASSYQGDQPQHF. CDR3 coding DNA: TGTGCCAGTAGTTATCAGGGGGATCAGCCCCAGCATTTT.

V gene TRBV6-5 combines with J gene TRBJ2-7, with 10 bases matching TRBD2. V trimming: 3 bases; J trimming: 7 bases; junction bases outside the gene matches: 9. The V gene's germline CDR1 is MNHEY and CDR2 SVGAGI. This CDR3 contains 15 residues. CDR3 sequence reads: CASSYRPSGSGEQYF. Here the CDR3 DNA reads TGTGCCAGCAGTTATAGGCCTAGCGGGAGCGGTGAGCAGTACTTC.

The chain uses TRBV19 and TRBJ2-7; tentatively, D is TRBD1 (6 bases). Germline V gene data show CDR1 as LNHDA and CDR2 as SQIVND (reference sequence). The CDR3 consists of 14 residues. V was cut by 3 bases and J by 2 bases, with 11 bases left in between. The CDR3: CASSMSTGPYEQYF. The CDR3 region has the DNA TGTGCCAGTAGTATGTCGACAGGACCCTACGAGCAGTACTTC.

V usage is TRBV7-2 and J usage is TRBJ2-3, with 13 bases aligning to TRBD2. The CDR3 is 15 amino acids. CDR1 is SGHTA and CDR2 is FQGNSA in the germline V gene. With V trimmed by 5 bases and J by 8 bases, 7 bases remained unmatched. The CDR3 loop is CASSRTSGSYVTQYF. CDR3 in DNA: TGTGCCAGCAGCAGGACTAGCGGGAGTTACGTTACGCAGTATTTT.